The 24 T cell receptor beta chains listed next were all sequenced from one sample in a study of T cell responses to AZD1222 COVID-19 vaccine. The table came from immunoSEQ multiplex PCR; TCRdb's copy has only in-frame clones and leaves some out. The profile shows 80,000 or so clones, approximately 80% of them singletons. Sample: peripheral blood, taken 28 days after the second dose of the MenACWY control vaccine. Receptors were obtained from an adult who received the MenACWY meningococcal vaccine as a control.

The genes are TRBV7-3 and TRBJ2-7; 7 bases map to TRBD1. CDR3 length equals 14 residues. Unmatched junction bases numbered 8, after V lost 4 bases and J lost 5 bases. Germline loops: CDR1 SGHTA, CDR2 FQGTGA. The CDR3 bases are TGTGCCAGCAGCTCGGGGCAGGGGGTTAACGAGCAGTACTTC. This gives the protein CASSSGQGVNEQYF.

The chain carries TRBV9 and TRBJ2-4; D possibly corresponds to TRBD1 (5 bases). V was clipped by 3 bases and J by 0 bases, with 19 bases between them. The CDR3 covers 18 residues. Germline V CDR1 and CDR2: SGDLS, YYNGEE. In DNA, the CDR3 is TGTGCCAGCAGCGCCACCCTTGACAGCCCACTAGCCAAAAACATTCAGTACTTC. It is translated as CASSATLDSPLAKNIQYF.

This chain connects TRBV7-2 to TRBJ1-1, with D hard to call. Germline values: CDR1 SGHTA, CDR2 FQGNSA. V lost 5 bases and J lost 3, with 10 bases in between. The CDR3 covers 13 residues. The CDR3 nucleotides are TGTGCCAGCAGCACCACAGAGGACACTGAAGCTTTCTTT. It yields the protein CASSTTEDTEAFF.

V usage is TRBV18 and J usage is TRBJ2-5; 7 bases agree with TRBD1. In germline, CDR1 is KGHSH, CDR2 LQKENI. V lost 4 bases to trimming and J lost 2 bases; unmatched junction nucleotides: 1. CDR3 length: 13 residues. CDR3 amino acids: CASSRQGQETQYF. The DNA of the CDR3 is TGTGCCAGCTCACGACAGGGACAAGAGACCCAGTACTTC.

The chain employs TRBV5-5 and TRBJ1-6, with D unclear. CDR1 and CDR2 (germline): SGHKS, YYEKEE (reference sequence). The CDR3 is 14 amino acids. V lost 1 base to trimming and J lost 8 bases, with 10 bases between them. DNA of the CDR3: TGTGCCAGCAGCTTGAGGGCTGTAGATTCACCCCTCCACTTT. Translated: CASSLRAVDSPLHF. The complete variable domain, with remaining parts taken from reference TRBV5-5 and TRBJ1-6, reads DAGVTQSPTHLIKTRGQQVTLRCSPISGHKSVSWYQQVLGQGPQFIFQYYEKEERGRGNFPDRFSARQFPNYSSELNVNALLLGDSALYLCASSLRAVDSPLHFGNGTRLTVT.

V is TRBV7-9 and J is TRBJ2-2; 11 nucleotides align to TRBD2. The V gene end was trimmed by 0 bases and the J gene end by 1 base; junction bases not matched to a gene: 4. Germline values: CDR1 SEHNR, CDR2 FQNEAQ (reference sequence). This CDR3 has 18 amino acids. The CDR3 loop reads CASSLAFGLAGNTGELFF. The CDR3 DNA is TGTGCCAGCAGCTTAGCGTTTGGACTAGCGGGGAACACCGGGGAGCTGTTTTTT.

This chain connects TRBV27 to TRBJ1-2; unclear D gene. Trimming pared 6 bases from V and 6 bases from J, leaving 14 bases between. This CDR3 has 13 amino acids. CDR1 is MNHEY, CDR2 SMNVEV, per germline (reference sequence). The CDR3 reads CASSHGPMDGYTF. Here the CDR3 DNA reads TGTGCCAGCAGCCACGGACCAATGGATGGCTACACCTTC.

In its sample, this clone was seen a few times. The CDR3, as DNA: TGCAGCACCGAAGACGGGACAGGGGGCGGCTACACCTTC. Translation gives CSTEDGTGGGYTF. The chain carries TRBV29-1 and TRBJ1-2; TRBD1 aligns across 12 bases. This CDR3 is 13 amino acids long. Per germline, CDR1 SQVTM and CDR2 ANQGSEA. The V gene end was trimmed by 8 bases and the J gene end by 8 bases; junction bases not matched to a gene: 9.

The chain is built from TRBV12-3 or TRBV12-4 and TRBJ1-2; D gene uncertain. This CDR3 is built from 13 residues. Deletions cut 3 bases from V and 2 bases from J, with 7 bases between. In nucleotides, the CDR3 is TGTGCCAGCAGTTTTGACGTAAACTATGGCTACACCTTC. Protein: CASSFDVNYGYTF.

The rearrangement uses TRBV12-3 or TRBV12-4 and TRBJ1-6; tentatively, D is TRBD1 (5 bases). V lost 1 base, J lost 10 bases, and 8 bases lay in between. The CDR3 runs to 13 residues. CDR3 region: CASSLGGESPLHF. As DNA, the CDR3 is TGTGCCAGCAGTTTAGGGGGGGAATCACCCCTCCACTTT.

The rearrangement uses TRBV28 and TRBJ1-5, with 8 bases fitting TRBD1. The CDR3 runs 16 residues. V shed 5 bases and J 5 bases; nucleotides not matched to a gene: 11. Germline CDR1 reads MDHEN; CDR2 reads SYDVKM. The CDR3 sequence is CASSPGTGRGDQPQHF. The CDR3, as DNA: TGTGCCAGCAGTCCGGGGACAGGTCGAGGGGATCAGCCCCAGCATTTT.

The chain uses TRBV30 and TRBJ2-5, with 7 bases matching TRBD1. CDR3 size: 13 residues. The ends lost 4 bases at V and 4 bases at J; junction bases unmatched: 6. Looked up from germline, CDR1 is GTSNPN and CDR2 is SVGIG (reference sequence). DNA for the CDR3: TGTGCCTGGAATAGGGCAGGGGGAGAGACCCAGTACTTC. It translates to CAWNRAGGETQYF.

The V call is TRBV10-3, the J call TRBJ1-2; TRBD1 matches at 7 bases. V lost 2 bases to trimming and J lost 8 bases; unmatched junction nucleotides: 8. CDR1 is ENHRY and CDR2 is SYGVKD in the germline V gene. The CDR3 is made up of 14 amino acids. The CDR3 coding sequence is TGTGCCATCAGTGAGCATGGACAGGCGGGAGGCTACACCTTC. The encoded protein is CAISEHGQAGGYTF.

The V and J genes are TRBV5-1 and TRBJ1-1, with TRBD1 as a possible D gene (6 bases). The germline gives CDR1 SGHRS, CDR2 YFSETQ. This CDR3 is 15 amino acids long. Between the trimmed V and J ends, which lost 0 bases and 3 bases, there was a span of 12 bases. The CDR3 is CASSLAGTPDTEAFF. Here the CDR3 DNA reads TGCGCCAGCAGCTTGGCCGGGACACCCGACACTGAAGCTTTCTTT.

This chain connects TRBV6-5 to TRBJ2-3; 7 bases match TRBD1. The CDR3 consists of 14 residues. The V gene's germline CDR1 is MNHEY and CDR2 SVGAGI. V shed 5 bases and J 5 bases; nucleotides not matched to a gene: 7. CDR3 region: CASSLTGAGDTQYF. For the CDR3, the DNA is TGTGCCAGCAGTCTTACAGGGGCGGGAGATACGCAGTATTTT.

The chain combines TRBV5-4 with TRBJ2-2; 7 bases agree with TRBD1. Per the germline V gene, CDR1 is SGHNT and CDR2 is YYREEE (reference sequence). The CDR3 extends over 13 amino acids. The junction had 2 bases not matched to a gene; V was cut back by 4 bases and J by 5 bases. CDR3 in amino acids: CASSQGDTGELFF. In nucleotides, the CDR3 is TGTGCCAGCAGCCAGGGGGATACCGGGGAGCTGTTTTTT.

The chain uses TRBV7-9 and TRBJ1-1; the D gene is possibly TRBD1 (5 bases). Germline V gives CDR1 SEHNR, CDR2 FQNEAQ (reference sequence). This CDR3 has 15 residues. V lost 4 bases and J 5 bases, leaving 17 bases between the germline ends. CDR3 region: CASSSSGTTGTEAFF. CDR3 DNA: TGTGCCAGCAGCTCCTCCGGGACGACTGGGACTGAAGCTTTCTTT.

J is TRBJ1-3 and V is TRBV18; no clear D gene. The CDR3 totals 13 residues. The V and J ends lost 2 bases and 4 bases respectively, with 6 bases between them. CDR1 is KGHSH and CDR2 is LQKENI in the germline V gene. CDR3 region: CASSPGLGNTIYF. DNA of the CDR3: TGTGCCAGCTCACCAGGGCTAGGAAACACCATATATTTT.

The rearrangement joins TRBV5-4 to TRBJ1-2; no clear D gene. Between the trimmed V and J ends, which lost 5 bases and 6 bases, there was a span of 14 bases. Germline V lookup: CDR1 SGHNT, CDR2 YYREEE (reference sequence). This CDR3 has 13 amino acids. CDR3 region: CASSQRGGDGYTF. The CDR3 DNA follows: TGTGCCAGCAGTCAACGAGGAGGCGATGGCTACACCTTC. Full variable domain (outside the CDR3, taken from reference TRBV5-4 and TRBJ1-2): ETGVTQSPTHLIKTRGQQVTLRCSSQSGHNTVSWYQQALGQGPQFIFQYYREEENGRGNFPPRFSGLQFPNYSSELNVNALELDDSALYLCASSQRGGDGYTFGSGTRLTVV.

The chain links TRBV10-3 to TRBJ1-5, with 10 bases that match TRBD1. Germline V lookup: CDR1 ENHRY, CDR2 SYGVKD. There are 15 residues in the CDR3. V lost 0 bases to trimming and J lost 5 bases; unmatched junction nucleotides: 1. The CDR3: CAISESGQGYQPQHF. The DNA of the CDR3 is TGTGCCATCAGTGAGTCGGGACAGGGGTATCAGCCCCAGCATTTT.

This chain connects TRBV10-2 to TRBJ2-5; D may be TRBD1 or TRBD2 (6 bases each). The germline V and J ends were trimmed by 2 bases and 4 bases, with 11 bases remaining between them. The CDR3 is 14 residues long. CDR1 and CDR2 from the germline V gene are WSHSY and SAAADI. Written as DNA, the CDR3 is TGCGCCAGCAGTGAGGGACAGCGGGTAGAGACCCAGTACTTC. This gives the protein CASSEGQRVETQYF.

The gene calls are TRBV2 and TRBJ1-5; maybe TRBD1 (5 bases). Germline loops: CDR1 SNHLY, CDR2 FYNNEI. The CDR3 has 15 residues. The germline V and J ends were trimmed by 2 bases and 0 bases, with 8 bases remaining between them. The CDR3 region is CASSEWGYSNQPQHF. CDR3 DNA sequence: TGTGCCAGCAGTGAATGGGGGTATAGCAATCAGCCCCAGCATTTT.

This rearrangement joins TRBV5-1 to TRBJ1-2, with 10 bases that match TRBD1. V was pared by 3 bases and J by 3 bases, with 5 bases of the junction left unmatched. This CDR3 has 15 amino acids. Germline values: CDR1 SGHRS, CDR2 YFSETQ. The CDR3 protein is CASSSRDRGDYGYTF. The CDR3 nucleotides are TGCGCCAGCAGCTCCCGGGACAGGGGAGACTATGGCTACACCTTC.

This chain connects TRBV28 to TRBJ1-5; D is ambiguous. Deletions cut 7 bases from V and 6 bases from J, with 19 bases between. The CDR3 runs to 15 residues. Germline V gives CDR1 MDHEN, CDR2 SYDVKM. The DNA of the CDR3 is TGTGCCAGCACCCCGTTGGGCATTTCGAGTCAGCCCCAGCATTTT. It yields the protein CASTPLGISSQPQHF. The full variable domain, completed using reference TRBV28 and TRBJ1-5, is DVKVTQSSRYLVKRTGEKVFLECVQDMDHENMFWYRQDPGLGLRLIYFSYDVKMKEKGDIPEGYSVSREKKERFSLILESASTNQTSMYLCASTPLGISSQPQHFGDGTRLSIL.